The T cell receptor beta chain described here comes from a study of Ad26.COV2.S vaccination and SARS-CoV-2 variants. General study results and limits: Vaccine recipients posted higher spike-specific TCR breadth than their placebo counterparts. Assessments of TCR breadth and depth may have underestimated the total T cell responses. Measurement of non-spike TCR breadth gave similar results in vaccine and placebo recipients. Post-vaccination spike-specific CD8+ and CD4+ T cell responses reportedly had substantial breadth.

J gave up 8 bases and V 5 bases, and 6 bases lay outside the gene matches. The CDR3 sequence is 13 residues long. Generated by immunoSEQ multiplex PCR, the TCRdb table keeps only in-frame clones and is missing some. The sample holds about 350,000 clones, 90% to 95% seen once. Points on this clone: The target antigen is unknown.

This chain connects TRBV12-3 or TRBV12-4 to TRBJ1-2; 9 bases align to TRBD1. The receptor comes from a human donor who had recovered from COVID-19. The sequences come from peripheral blood, collected after recovery from COVID-19. Here the CDR3 DNA reads TGTGCCAGCAGTCTCAACAGGGGGCACGGCTACACCTTC. Translation: CASSLNRGHGYTF.